Below are 4 T cell receptor beta chains sequenced from a single sample in a study of control samples from healthy donors and cancer patients. Profiling relied on immunoSEQ multiplex PCR, and the TCRdb table lists in-frame clones only, not all of them. The sample includes 260,000 or so clones, around 80% of them seen just once. Sequenced material: PBMCs. These receptors were obtained from a woman aged 55-75 years with lung cancer.

V usage is TRBV11-2 and J usage is TRBJ2-7; no clear D gene. The CDR3 spans 17 residues. CDR1 SGHAT and CDR2 FQNNGV come from the germline V gene. V was clipped by 4 bases and J by 0 bases, with 19 bases between them. CDR3: CASSSTFTAIYSYEQYF. The CDR3, as DNA: TGTGCCAGCAGCTCAACATTTACAGCGATATACTCCTACGAGCAGTACTTC.

This chain joins TRBV29-1 and TRBJ2-7; D possibly corresponds to TRBD1 (6 bases). The germline CDR1 and CDR2 sequences are SQVTM and ANQGSEA. Trimming cost V 1 base and J 2 bases, with 12 bases left between them. The CDR3 has 14 amino acids. CDR3 residues: CSVEAQGRPYEQYF. CDR3 nucleotide sequence: TGCAGCGTTGAAGCTCAGGGGCGCCCCTACGAGCAGTACTTC.

The genes are TRBV29-1 and TRBJ2-2; maybe TRBD1 (6 bases). V was shortened by 4 bases and J by 1 base, with 10 bases between the two germline ends. The CDR3 extends over 14 amino acids. Germline V gene lookup returns CDR1 SQVTM and CDR2 ANQGSEA. For the CDR3, the DNA is TGCAGCGTTGTTAAGGGGGAGAACACCGGGGAGCTGTTTTTT. This gives the protein CSVVKGENTGELFF.

V is TRBV5-1 and J is TRBJ2-1; 11 bases align to TRBD2. The CDR3 has 18 residues. The junction had 12 bases not matched to a gene; V was cut back by 4 bases and J by 3 bases. CDR1 and CDR2 (germline): SGHRS, YFSETQ. CDR3 protein: CASSLNLPGTSGYNEQFF. DNA for the CDR3: TGCGCCAGCAGCCTTAACCTACCCGGGACTAGCGGCTACAATGAGCAGTTCTTC. Full variable domain (outside the CDR3, taken from reference TRBV5-1 and TRBJ2-1): KAGVTQTPRYLIKTRGQQVTLSCSPISGHRSVSWYQQTPGQGLQFLFEYFSETQRNKGNFPGRFSGRQFSNSRSEMNVSTLELGDSALYLCASSLNLPGTSGYNEQFFGPGTRLTVL.